This T cell receptor (beta chain) was captured by sequencing in a study of shared clonotypes between healthy human individuals. This clone has only one observation. Libraries were prepared by immunoSEQ multiplex PCR; TCRdb keeps only in-frame clonotypes and omits some of them. This table has more than 2 million clones, roughly 95% appearing once. The receptor's source is a man aged 18 to 35 in good health. The sequenced sample was naive CD4+ T cells sorted from blood. The subset: CD45RA+ positively selected.

The CDR3 DNA is TGTGCCAGCTTTGTCCGAGACACGACGAACACTGAAGCTTTCTTT. Encoded protein: CASFVRDTTNTEAFF. V gene TRBV6-1 combines with J gene TRBJ1-1, with D uncertain. The CDR3 loop spans 15 amino acids. The germline V gene has CDR1 MNHNS and CDR2 SASEGT. V lost 8 bases and J lost 1, with 17 bases in between.